This TCR beta chain originates from a study of response to subunit inactivated influenza vaccine. The germline V gene encodes CDR1 SGHRS and CDR2 YFSETQ. This CDR3 region has 17 residues. Trimming at V came to 0 bases and at J to 8 bases, leaving 10 bases not matched to a gene. Comments on this clonotype: Its target is not known.

TCRdb used MiXCR to reprocess the RT-PCR reads, holding one entry per CDR3 protein. The data contain some 190,000 distinct CDR3 sequences, approximately 15% of them singletons. Findings of the study overall: The authors proposed limited new T cell recruitment per seasonal influenza vaccination.

This TCR came from a man between 45 and 60 years old who received an inactivated influenza vaccine. The gene calls are TRBV5-1 and TRBJ2-1; 11 bases match TRBD1. Sequenced here: CD8+ T cells sorted from PBMCs, sampled 5 to 6 days after vaccination. The DNA for the CDR3 is TGCGCCAGCAGCTTGGCGGGGACAGGGGGTACAATAGATGAGCAGTTCTTC. Its protein is CASSLAGTGGTIDEQFF. Filled out from reference TRBV5-1 and TRBJ2-1, the complete variable domain reads KAGVTQTPRYLIKTRGQQVTLSCSPISGHRSVSWYQQTPGQGLQFLFEYFSETQRNKGNFPGRFSGRQFSNSRSEMNVSTLELGDSALYLCASSLAGTGGTIDEQFFGPGTRLTVL.